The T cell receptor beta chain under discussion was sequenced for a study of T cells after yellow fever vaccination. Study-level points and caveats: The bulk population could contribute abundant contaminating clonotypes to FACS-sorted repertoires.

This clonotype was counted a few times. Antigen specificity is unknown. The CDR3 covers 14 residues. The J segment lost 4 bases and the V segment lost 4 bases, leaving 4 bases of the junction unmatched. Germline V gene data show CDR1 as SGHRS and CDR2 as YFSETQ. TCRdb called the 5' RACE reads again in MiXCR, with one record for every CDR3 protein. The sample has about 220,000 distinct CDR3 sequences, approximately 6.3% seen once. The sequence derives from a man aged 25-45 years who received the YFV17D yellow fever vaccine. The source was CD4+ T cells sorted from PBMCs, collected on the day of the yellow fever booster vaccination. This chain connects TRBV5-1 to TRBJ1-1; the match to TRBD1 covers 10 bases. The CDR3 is CASSHRTGGTEAFF. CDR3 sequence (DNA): TGCGCCAGCAGCCACAGGACAGGGGGCACTGAAGCTTTCTTT.